A selection of T cell receptor beta chains follows, all from one sample in a study of T cells in Graves' hyperthyroidism and ophthalmopathy. Each CDR3 protein gets one entry after TCRdb re-called the multiplex PCR reads with MiXCR. The table lists roughly 240,000 distinct CDR3 sequences, roughly 15% of them singletons. What was sequenced was blood. The receptor set was obtained from a woman aged 18-29 years with Graves' ophthalmopathy. Both conserved end residues are part of each CDR3. The D gene is left open where the match is weak. Not every row has a clone size; where given, it reads once, few, many or a size class.

J	V	D	size	CDR3	DNA
TRBJ2-7	TRBV6-1	TRBD2	many	CASSYSLPGLAGLRSYEQYF	TGTGCCAGCAGTTATTCTCTTCCGGGACTAGCGGGACTACGCTCCTACGAGCAGTACTTC
TRBJ1-5	TRBV2	TRBD1	many	CASSETRQGGQPQHF	TGTGCCAGCAGTGAAACTCGCCAGGGGGGTCAGCCCCAGCATTTT
TRBJ2-3	TRBV11-2	.	many	CASSSPRGADTQYF	TGTGCCAGCAGCTCCCCCCGGGGCGCGGATACGCAGTATTTT
TRBJ2-7	TRBV12-5	TRBD1	.	CASGLEGQGTPYEQYF	TGTGCTAGTGGTTTGGAGGGACAGGGGACCCCCTACGAGCAGTACTTC
TRBJ2-3	TRBV5-1	TRBD1	many	CASSGHRQGGTDTQYF	TGCGCCAGCAGCGGTCATCGACAGGGGGGCACAGATACGCAGTATTTT
TRBJ1-5	TRBV27	TRBD1	many	CASRRQGRSNQPQHF	TGTGCCAGCAGAAGACAGGGTCGGAGCAATCAGCCCCAGCATTTT
TRBJ1-2	TRBV12-3/TRBV12-4	TRBD1	many	CASSWDRRYGYTF	TGTGCCAGCAGTTGGGACAGGCGCTATGGCTACACCTTC
TRBJ2-3	TRBV18	.	many	CASSPLGRGSTDTQYF	TGTGCCAGCTCTCCACTGGGTCGGGGTAGCACAGATACGCAGTATTTT
TRBJ1-1	TRBV4-1	TRBD1	few	CASSQDGGTGLNTEAFF	TGCGCCAGCAGCCAGGACGGCGGGACAGGGTTGAACACTGAAGCTTTCTTT
TRBJ1-4	TRBV2	.	many	CASKPGPTNEKLFF	TGTGCCAGCAAACCGGGTCCAACTAATGAAAAACTGTTTTTT
TRBJ2-4	TRBV6-2/TRBV6-3	TRBD2	many	CASSYPRAGGAKNIQYF	TGTGCCAGCAGTTACCCCCGAGCGGGAGGGGCCAAAAACATTCAGTACTTC
TRBJ1-4	TRBV27	.	many	CASRPGTALLLEKLFF	TGTGCCAGCAGACCAGGGACCGCCCTATTGCTCGAAAAACTGTTTTTT
TRBJ2-7	TRBV7-9	.	many	CASSLRGEQYF	TGTGCCAGCAGCTTGCGGGGCGAGCAGTACTTC
TRBJ1-6	TRBV2	TRBD1	many	CASNRGGIYNSPLHF	TGTGCCAGCAACAGGGGTGGTATCTATAATTCACCCCTCCACTTT
TRBJ2-2	TRBV5-1	.	many	CASYDSTRDTGELFF	TGCGCCAGCTATGACAGTACGCGGGACACCGGGGAGCTGTTTTTT
TRBJ2-7	TRBV24-1	TRBD1	many	CATSDPGQGIYEQYF	TGTGCCACCAGTGACCCGGGACAGGGGATCTACGAGCAGTACTTC
TRBJ1-2	TRBV27	.	many	CASSPESPNYGYTF	TGTGCCAGCAGTCCAGAATCCCCTAACTATGGCTACACCTTC
TRBJ1-1	TRBV20-1	.	.	CSARGRRQGANTEAFFGGTEAFF	.
TRBJ1-1	TRBV28	.	medium-sized	CASSLSGGAVDTEAFF	TGTGCCAGCAGTTTATCGGGGGGCGCAGTCGACACTGAAGCTTTCTTT
TRBJ1-5	TRBV28	TRBD1	.	CASSSLGTGGSGQPQHF	TGTGCCAGCAGTTCTCTCGGGACAGGGGGCAGCGGTCAGCCCCAGCATTTT
TRBJ2-6	TRBV18	.	many	CASSERNGPALSGANVLTF	TGTGCCAGCTCCGAGCGCAACGGCCCGGCTCTGTCTGGGGCCAACGTCCTGACTTTC
TRBJ2-1	TRBV15	.	many	CATSSTVGSLYNEQFF	TGTGCCACCAGCAGTACAGTAGGTTCCCTCTACAATGAGCAGTTCTTC
TRBJ1-3	TRBV27	.	few	CASREYSSGNTIYF	TGTGCCAGCAGGGAGTATTCCTCTGGAAACACCATATATTTT
TRBJ2-2	TRBV5-1	.	many	CASSLGNTAVTGELFF	TGCGCCAGCAGCTTGGGGAATACGGCCGTCACCGGGGAGCTGTTTTTT
TRBJ1-3	TRBV12-3/TRBV12-4	.	.	CASGKGLQLSGNAIYF	TGTGCCAGCGGGAAAGGACTCCAACTCTCTGGAAACGCCATATATTTT
TRBJ2-2	TRBV15	.	many	CATSREYGDTGELFF	TGTGCCACCAGCAGAGAGTATGGAGACACCGGGGAGCTGTTTTTT
TRBJ2-5	TRBV10-2	.	many	CASSDMGERETQYF	TGCGCCAGCAGTGACATGGGGGAACGCGAGACCCAGTACTTC
TRBJ2-3	TRBV10-3	.	many	CAISESVGPPDTQYF	TGTGCCATCAGTGAGTCAGTAGGCCCCCCGGATACGCAGTATTTT
TRBJ1-2	TRBV5-1	.	many	CASRIEGNYGYTF	TGCGCCAGCAGAATCGAGGGTAACTATGGCTACACCTTC
TRBJ1-5	TRBV6-2/TRBV6-3	.	many	CASSSSANQPQHF	TGTGCCAGCAGTTCGTCCGCCAATCAGCCCCAGCATTTT
TRBJ1-1	TRBV7-9	TRBD1	many	CASSLWDREAFF	TGTGCCAGCAGCTTATGGGACAGGGAAGCTTTCTTT
TRBJ2-1	TRBV20-1	.	many	CSAREASASYNEQFF	TGCAGTGCTAGAGAGGCTAGCGCCTCCTACAATGAGCAGTTCTTC
TRBJ2-7	TRBV5-1	.	many	CASSFRQVGLEQYF	TGCGCCAGCAGCTTTCGCCAGGTGGGCTTGGAGCAGTACTTC
TRBJ1-3	TRBV6-2/TRBV6-3	.	many	CASSYTGILNQVSGNTIYF	TGTGCCAGCAGTTACACCGGGATCCTGAACCAAGTCTCTGGAAACACCATATATTTT
TRBJ2-1	TRBV28	TRBD2	many	CASSPAGEANEQFF	TGTGCCAGCAGCCCAGCGGGAGAGGCCAATGAGCAGTTCTTC
TRBJ1-1	TRBV9	TRBD1	.	CASSVGSRTGGTNTEAFF	TGTGCCAGCAGCGTAGGCTCTCGGACAGGGGGCACGAACACTGAAGCTTTCTTT
TRBJ2-3	TRBV4-3	.	many	CASSQGASRTDTQYF	TGCGCCAGCAGCCAAGGAGCTAGTCGTACAGATACGCAGTATTTT
TRBJ2-7	TRBV6-1	.	many	CASTPRGSVDEQYF	TGTGCCAGCACCCCGAGGGGGAGTGTCGACGAGCAGTACTTC
TRBJ2-5	TRBV7-2	TRBD2	many	CASSLGLAGMPPETQYF	TGTGCCAGCAGCTTAGGACTAGCGGGAATGCCCCCGGAGACCCAGTACTTC
TRBJ1-2	TRBV4-2	TRBD1	.	CASSQASGTAYGYTF	TGTGCCAGCAGCCAGGCTTCCGGGACAGCCTATGGCTACACCTTC
TRBJ2-7	TRBV27	TRBD1	many	CASSFGQGVYSYEQYF	TGTGCCAGCAGTTTCGGCCAGGGGGTATACTCCTACGAGCAGTACTTC
TRBJ1-5	TRBV30	.	many	CAWSVGNSNQPQHF	TGTGCCTGGAGTGTAGGGAACAGCAATCAGCCCCAGCATTTT